What follows is one TCR beta chain and its context. Some clones are missing from TCRdb's copy, which holds only in-frame ones; the method was immunoSEQ multiplex PCR. Among some 14,000 clones, approximately 83% were seen once, and the ten largest hold about 18%. The data originate from a study of T cell changes during pregnancy in multiple sclerosis. The sequence came from a female donor in good health, enrolled as a control in a pregnancy study. The sequencing here drew on CD8+ T cells from peripheral blood mononuclear cells, taken after pregnancy.

The CDR3 here is CASSGLAGASPNPQETQYF. CDR3 coding DNA: TGTGCCAGCAGCGGACTAGCGGGGGCCTCACCTAACCCTCAAGAGACCCAGTACTTC. The chain carries TRBV9 and TRBJ2-5, with 12 bases that match TRBD2. After removal of 3 bases from V and 2 bases from J, the junction contained 14 bases not matched to a gene. Per the germline V gene, CDR1 is SGDLS and CDR2 is YYNGEE. CDR3 size: 19 residues.